One TCR beta chain is described in this entry. The data stem from a study of blood T cell repertoires in COVID-19. For the study at large: T cells, B-cell-depleted T cells, or PBMCs supplied cDNA or gDNA.

As originally analysed: Estimated nucleated cell counts came from reference gene primer amplification. Repertoires were generated with immunoSEQ multiplex PCR, while TCRdb's copy carries only in-frame clones and drops some. V and J calls and clone size follow that table, whereas D and trimming were derived from the DNA. Of 85,000 to 90,000 clones in the sample, around 93% are singletons; the top ten hold under 2.5%. The CDR3 length is 13 residues. V was clipped by 4 bases and J by 8 bases; unmatched bases: 8. CDR1 SGHRS and CDR2 YFSETQ come from the germline V gene. The chain recombines TRBV5-1 with TRBJ1-1; 7 nucleotides line up with TRBD1. This TCR came from a human donor with active COVID-19. The donor label of this sample is uncertain. Sample: peripheral blood. The CDR3 loop is CASSVGQAEEAFF. The CDR3 DNA is TGCGCCAGCAGCGTAGGACAGGCCGAGGAAGCTTTCTTT.